The 4 T cell receptor beta chains reported below all come from one sample, sequenced in a study of technical replicates of blood from several donors. Generated by immunoSEQ multiplex PCR, the TCRdb table keeps only in-frame clones and is missing some. This table has tens of thousands of clones, 95% to 98% appearing once. Material: T cells isolated from PBMCs. These TCRs come from a human donor in good health.

The chain couples TRBV29-1 to TRBJ1-3, with TRBD1 as a possible D gene (5 bases). This CDR3 is built from 15 residues. Germline V CDR1 and CDR2: SQVTM, ANQGSEA. V was trimmed by 2 bases and J by 2 bases, leaving 13 bases between them. This chain's CDR3 is CSVERIQGAGNTIYF. CDR3 coding DNA: TGCAGCGTTGAACGGATCCAGGGCGCTGGAAACACCATATATTTT.

The chain couples TRBV4-2 to TRBJ2-7, with 9 bases fitting TRBD2. CDR3 length: 15 residues. Germline CDR1 and CDR2: LGHNA and YNFKEQ. V lost 1 base and J lost 3; bases outside the gene matches: 4. The CDR3 DNA reads TGTGCCAGCAGCCAAGGACTAGCGGATTTCTACGAGCAGTACTTC. Its translation: CASSQGLADFYEQYF.

The chain uses TRBV12-1 and TRBJ2-2; the table's D call, TRBD2, has no DNA check behind it. TRBV12-1 counts as a pseudogene. The CDR3 is 20 residues long. CDR3 in amino acids: CASSFRKLAGANANTGELFF. In nucleotides, the CDR3 is TGTGCCAGCAGCTTTAGGAAGCTAGCGGGAGCTAACGCGAACACCGGGGAGCTGTTTTTT.

The V gene is TRBV6-5, the J gene TRBJ1-3, with 7 bases matching TRBD1. The germline CDR1 and CDR2 sequences are MNHEY and SVGAGI. This CDR3 is 15 amino acids long. The V and J ends lost 6 bases and 3 bases, in that order; junction bases with no gene match: 8. CDR3 DNA: TGTGCCAGCAGCCCGTTACAGGGGTTTGGAAACACCATATATTTT. Translated: CASSPLQGFGNTIYF.